This record covers a single T cell receptor (beta chain). The sample belongs to a study of OX40 agonist ivuxolimab in advanced cancers. Assay used: immunoSEQ multiplex PCR; TCRdb lists only in-frame clones, some missing. The table includes 65,000 to 100,000 clones, about 90% detected once. The V and J ends lost 6 bases and 8 bases respectively, with 14 bases between them. Per germline, CDR1 MNHNY and CDR2 SVGAGI (reference sequence). The CDR3 consists of 14 residues. J is TRBJ1-6 and V is TRBV6-6; D unresolved. The receptor was isolated from an adult with an advanced solid tumor such as melanoma, head and neck, liver or kidney cancer. This specimen consisted of CD4+ or CD8+ T cells sorted from blood, obtained in a trial of the OX40 agonist ivuxolimab. The CDR3 DNA is TGTGCCAGCAGACCAGAGACTTTGGATTCACCCCTCCACTTT. Translation: CASRPETLDSPLHF.